Each of the 15 T cell receptor beta chains below was sequenced from the same sample in a study of early T cells in non-severe SARS-CoV-2 infection. One entry per CDR3 protein results from TCRdb running MiXCR on the 5' RACE reads. The profile covers some 30,000 distinct CDR3 sequences, with less than 6.5% appearing a single time and 3.5% to 5% taken by the ten largest. The sample consisted of whole blood. The source is an adult who was a healthcare worker with PCR-confirmed SARS-CoV-2 infection or an uninfected control (not recorded which).

This clonotype was seen at least ten times. The chain links TRBV5-6 to TRBJ2-3; TRBD2 matches 14 bases. The CDR3 covers 18 residues. Germline V gene lookup returns CDR1 SGHDT and CDR2 YYEEEE. J was trimmed by 5 bases and V by 3 bases; bases with no gene match: 11. Written as DNA, the CDR3 is TGTGCCAGCAGCTCACCAGCGGGACTAGCGGGAGTTATAGATACGCAGTATTTT. This codes for CASSSPAGLAGVIDTQYF.

This clonotype was counted ten times or more. The J gene is TRBJ1-3, the V gene TRBV7-9; a possible D gene is TRBD1 (5 bases). This CDR3 comprises 16 residues. Trimming left V 5 bases short and J 0 bases short, with 14 bases between. Germline V gene sequence: CDR1 SEHNR, CDR2 FQNEAQ (reference sequence). The CDR3 DNA reads as TGTGCCAGCAGCCCCCTCCGGGGCTCCTCTGGAAACACCATATATTTT. Translating gives CASSPLRGSSGNTIYF.

This clonotype was seen many times. The chain is built from TRBV29-1 and TRBJ1-3; D is ambiguous. This CDR3 is built from 13 residues. CDR1 SQVTM and CDR2 ANQGSEA come from the germline V gene. Trimming removed 2 bases from V and 0 bases from J, with 5 bases in between. CDR3 sequence reads: CSVEPHSGNTIYF. The CDR3 nucleotides are TGCAGCGTTGAACCGCACTCTGGAAACACCATATATTTT.

This clonotype was seen repeatedly, ten times or more. The chain recombines TRBV7-9 with TRBJ1-2; 8 bases align to TRBD1. The CDR3 spans 14 residues. Germline loops: CDR1 SEHNR, CDR2 FQNEAQ (reference sequence). J gave up 5 bases and V 7 bases, and 9 bases lay outside the gene matches. The DNA of the CDR3 is TGTGCCAGCACCCTGGGGGGACAGGCTTATGGCTACACCTTC. This sequence encodes CASTLGGQAYGYTF.

V is TRBV25-1 and J is TRBJ1-1; 7 positions agree with TRBD1. Unmatched junction bases numbered 9, after V lost 4 bases and J lost 7 bases. This CDR3 comprises 14 residues. Germline-derived CDR1 and CDR2 are MGHDK and SYGVNS. CDR3 in amino acids: CASSAPQGGSEAFF. The CDR3, as DNA: TGTGCCAGCAGTGCGCCCCAGGGGGGTAGTGAAGCTTTCTTT. The variable domain in full, completed from reference TRBV25-1 and TRBJ1-1, reads EADIYQTPRYLVIGTGKKITLECSQTMGHDKMYWYQQDPGMELHLIHYSYGVNSTEKGDLSSESTVSRIRTEHFPLTLESARPSHTSQYLCASSAPQGGSEAFFGQGTRLTVV.

The V and J genes are TRBV27 and TRBJ2-3; TRBD1 is a possible D gene (5 bases). The germline V gene has CDR1 MNHEY and CDR2 SMNVEV (reference sequence). V was clipped by 5 bases and J by 8 bases, with 11 bases between them. This CDR3 is built from 12 residues. The DNA for the CDR3 is TGTGCCAGCAGTCGCGACCAGGGTACGCAGTATTTT. It specifies CASSRDQGTQYF.

The chain is built from TRBV10-2 and TRBJ2-7; tentative D call: TRBD1 (6 bases). This CDR3 is built from 14 residues. From germline, CDR1 is WSHSY and CDR2 SAAADI. V lost 4 bases to trimming and J lost 5 bases, with 15 bases between them. The CDR3 spells CASSGTVVLDEQYF. In DNA form, the CDR3 reads TGCGCCAGCAGTGGGACAGTCGTCCTGGACGAGCAGTACTTC.

This clonotype was counted between two and nine times. The rearrangement uses TRBV29-1 and TRBJ2-2; 7 bases are shared with TRBD1. Germline values: CDR1 SQVTM, CDR2 ANQGSEA. The CDR3 contains 15 residues. Trimming cost V 3 bases and J 2 bases; bases outside gene matches: 6. In DNA, the CDR3 is TGCAGCGTTGATAGAGGGGGCAGCAACACCGGGGAGCTGTTTTTT. It translates to CSVDRGGSNTGELFF.

This clonotype has at least ten counts. The CDR3 spells CASSPRPGGVTGELFF. CDR3 DNA sequence: TGCGCCAGCAGCCCCCGACCCGGGGGAGTCACCGGGGAGCTGTTTTTT. The V and J genes are TRBV4-3 and TRBJ2-2; tentative D call: TRBD2 (6 bases). The CDR3 consists of 16 residues. Trimming removed 4 bases at V and 4 bases at J, with 16 bases between. Germline-derived CDR1 and CDR2 are LGHNA and YSLEER.

With regard to this clonotype: A much larger clone differs by one base, so this may be a read error. The chain has TRBV20-1 and TRBJ2-1; TRBD2 matches 11 bases. Germline loops: CDR1 DFQATT, CDR2 SNEGSKA (reference sequence). This CDR3 is built from 15 residues. The V and J ends lost 5 bases and 5 bases, in that order; junction bases with no gene match: 8. The DNA of the CDR3 is TGCAGTGCTCTTGTGACTAGCGGGATGGACAATGAGCAGTTCTTC. It specifies CSALVTSGMDNEQFF.

In its sample, this clonotype was seen a few times. V is TRBV27 and J is TRBJ2-4, with TRBD1 matching over 8 bases. Germline CDR1 MNHEY, CDR2 SMNVEV (reference sequence). V trimming: 3 bases; J trimming: 4 bases; junction bases outside the gene matches: 2. This CDR3 is 14 amino acids long. DNA of the CDR3: TGTGCCAGCAGTTTCCAGGGGGCTAAAAACATTCAGTACTTC. It specifies CASSFQGAKNIQYF.

There are a few counts of this clonotype. The chain couples TRBV27 to TRBJ2-5; a weak D match, TRBD2 (5 bases). CDR1 is MNHEY, CDR2 SMNVEV, per germline (reference sequence). V lost 0 bases and J 7 bases, leaving 15 bases between the germline ends. The CDR3 is 15 residues long. CDR3 nucleotide sequence: TGTGCCAGCAGTTTATCGCCCGGGCAAGGAGGGACCCAGTACTTC. It encodes CASSLSPGQGGTQYF.

This clonotype occurred many times. This chain uses TRBV19 with TRBJ2-1; 10 bases are a match to TRBD2. The CDR3 runs 14 residues. CDR1 LNHDA and CDR2 SQIVND come from the germline V gene (reference sequence). J gave up 5 bases and V 8 bases, and 6 bases lay outside the gene matches. In nucleotides, the CDR3 is TGTGCCAGTCGTCTAGCGGGAGCTAACAATGAGCAGTTCTTC. Protein sequence: CASRLAGANNEQFF.

This clonotype is medium-sized (0.01 to 0.1%). The CDR3 protein is CASSLAGVSPLHF. DNA of the CDR3: TGTGCCAGCAGCCTTGCAGGGGTTTCACCCCTCCACTTT. V and J are TRBV27 and TRBJ1-6, with a weak D call TRBD1 (6 bases). Trimming took off 6 bases at V and 9 bases at J, with 12 bases between the two ends. The CDR3 runs 13 residues. CDR1 and CDR2 from the germline V gene are MNHEY and SMNVEV (reference sequence).

The sample holds many counts of this clonotype. This rearrangement joins TRBV5-5 to TRBJ1-5, with D possibly being TRBD1 (6 bases). Germline V gives CDR1 SGHKS, CDR2 YYEKEE (reference sequence). CDR3 length: 16 residues. V lost 1 base and J lost 4, with 15 bases in between. The CDR3 DNA sequence: TGTGCCAGCAGCTTGAATACACCAGGGGTAAATCAGCCCCAGCATTTT. Its translation: CASSLNTPGVNQPQHF.